This TCR beta chain stems from a study of blood T cells in healthy people across ages. Study conclusions and caveats: Strong correlation linked observed beta diversity and percent naive T cells.

V was pared by 0 bases and J by 3 bases, with 7 bases of the junction left unmatched. The CDR3 covers 16 residues. CDR1 is MGHRA and CDR2 is YSYEKL in the germline V gene. A second PCR of 7 to 11 cycles used a sample-barcoded 5' primer and a J-beta primer mix. TCRdb recomputed calls from the 5' RACE reads with MiXCR, one row per CDR3 protein. Of 1.5 million to 2 million distinct CDR3 sequences in the sample, around 48% were seen once. A remark on this clonotype: Antigen specificity is unknown.

The receptor was derived from a woman between 40 and 50 years old in good health. The V and J genes are TRBV4-1 and TRBJ2-7, with 8 bases fitting TRBD1. Input material: blood. This CDR3 reads CASSQDLSGQGYEQYF. CDR3 DNA: TGCGCCAGCAGCCAAGATCTATCCGGACAGGGCTACGAGCAGTACTTC.